This T cell receptor beta chain was sequenced for a study of T cells after yellow fever vaccination. Broader study findings: A minor fraction of clonotypes spanned both CD4 and CD8 compartments. Among primary-vaccination clones, most reappeared after the booster, at roughly 96% for CD4 and around 91% for CD8. The secondary T-cell response peaked on day 5, not day 15, but was weaker.

They built TCR cDNA with 5'RACE template switching, a step that put in a universal primer site and UMIs. TCRdb redid the calling of the 5' RACE reads with MiXCR, one entry per CDR3 protein. The data show hundreds of thousands of distinct CDR3 sequences, approximately 15% seen once. V shed 0 bases and J 4 bases; nucleotides not matched to a gene: 6. CDR1 is MNHEY, CDR2 SVGAGI, per germline. CDR3 length equals 15 residues. This clonotype was found a few times. Its antigen remains unknown. This chain joins TRBV6-5 and TRBJ2-7, with 7 bases fitting TRBD2. This sequence was found in a man aged 25 to 40 who received the YFV17D yellow fever vaccine. Sequenced material: PBMCs, taken on the day of the yellow fever booster vaccination. In DNA, the CDR3 is TGTGCCAGCAGTTACTCATCGGGAGCGGGATACGAGCAGTACTTC. Translated: CASSYSSGAGYEQYF.